The T cell receptor beta chain described here comes from a study of blood T cells in healthy people across ages. Whole-study results and caveats: TCR beta diversity was tightly associated with the proportion of naive T cells. Unsorted PBMCs prevented conclusive naive versus antigen-experienced comparison.

The length of the CDR3 is 14 residues. Germline V gene sequence: CDR1 MDHEN, CDR2 SYDVKM. Combining a sample-barcoded 5' primer with a J-beta primer mix, a second PCR ran for 7 to 11 cycles. TCRdb reprocessed the 5' RACE reads with MiXCR, giving one entry per CDR3 protein. The sample has 1.8 million or so distinct CDR3 sequences, around 42% seen once. A remark on this clonotype: Its antigen is not identified.

Input material: blood. This TCR was recovered from a human donor in good health. The chain has TRBV28 and TRBJ2-4, with a weak D call TRBD1 (7 bases). The J call may be mistaken, given a closer DNA end match to TRBJ2-7. This CDR3 reads CASSAYRGGDEQYF. For the CDR3, the DNA is TGTGCCAGCAGTGCTTACAGGGGAGGTGACGAGCAGTACTTC.